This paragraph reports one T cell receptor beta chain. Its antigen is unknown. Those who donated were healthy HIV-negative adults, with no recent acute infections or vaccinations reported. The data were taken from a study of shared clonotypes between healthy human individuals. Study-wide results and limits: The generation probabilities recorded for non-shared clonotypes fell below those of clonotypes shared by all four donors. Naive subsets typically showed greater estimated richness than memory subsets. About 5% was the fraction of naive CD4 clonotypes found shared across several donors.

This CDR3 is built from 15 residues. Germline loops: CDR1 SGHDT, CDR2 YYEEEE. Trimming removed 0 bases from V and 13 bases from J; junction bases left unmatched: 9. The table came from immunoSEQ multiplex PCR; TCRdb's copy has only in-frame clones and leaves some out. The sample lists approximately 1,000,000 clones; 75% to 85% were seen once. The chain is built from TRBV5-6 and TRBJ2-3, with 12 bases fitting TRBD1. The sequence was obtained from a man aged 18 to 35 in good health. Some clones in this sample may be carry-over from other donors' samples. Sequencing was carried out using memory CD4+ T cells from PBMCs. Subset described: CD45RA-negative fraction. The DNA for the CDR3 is TGTGCCAGCAGCTTGGCGGGAGGGGGACAGGGGGCTAAGTATTTT. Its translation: CASSLAGGGQGAKYF.